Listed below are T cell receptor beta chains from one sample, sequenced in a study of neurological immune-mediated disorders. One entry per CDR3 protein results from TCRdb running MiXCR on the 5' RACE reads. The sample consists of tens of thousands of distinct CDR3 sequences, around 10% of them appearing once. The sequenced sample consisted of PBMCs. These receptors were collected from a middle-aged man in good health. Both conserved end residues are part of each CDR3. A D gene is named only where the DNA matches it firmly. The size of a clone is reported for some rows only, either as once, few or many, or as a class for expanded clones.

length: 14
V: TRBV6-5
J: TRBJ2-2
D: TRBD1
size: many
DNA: TGTGCCAGCAGGGGACAGGGTAACACCGGGGAGCTGTTTTTT
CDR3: CASRGQGNTGELFF

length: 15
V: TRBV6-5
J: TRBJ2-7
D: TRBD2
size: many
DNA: TGTGCCAGCAGGCTAAGGGCGGGAGGGACCTACGAGCAGTACTTC
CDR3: CASRLRAGGTYEQYF

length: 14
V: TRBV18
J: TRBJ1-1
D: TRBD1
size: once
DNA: TGTGCCAGCTCACCGGGACAGTTCTACACTGAAGCTTTCTTT
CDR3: CASSPGQFYTEAFF

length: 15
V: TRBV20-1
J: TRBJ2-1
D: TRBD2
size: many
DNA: TGCAGTGCTAGAGGGGCTAGCGGGAGACTCAATGAGCAGTTCTTC
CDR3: CSARGASGRLNEQFF

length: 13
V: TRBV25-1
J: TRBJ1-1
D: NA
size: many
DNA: TGTGCCAGCAGTGGAGACACGAGCACTGAAGCTTTCTTT
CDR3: CASSGDTSTEAFF

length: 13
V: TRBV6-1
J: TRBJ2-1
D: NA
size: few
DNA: TGTGCCAGCAGGCTGGACAGATACAATGAGCAGTTCTTC
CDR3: CASRLDRYNEQFF

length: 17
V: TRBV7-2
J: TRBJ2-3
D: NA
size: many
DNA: TGTGCCAGCAGCCCCAGCCCGGGGAGGATTAGACCAGATACGCAGTATTTT
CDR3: CASSPSPGRIRPDTQYF

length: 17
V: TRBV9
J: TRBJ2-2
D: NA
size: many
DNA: TGTGCCAGCAGCGTAGGGGTGGCCAGGGTGGTGGCCGGGGAGCTGTTTTTT
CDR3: CASSVGVARVVAGELFF

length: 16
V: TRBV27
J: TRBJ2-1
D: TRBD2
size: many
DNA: TGTGCCAGCAGTTCGACTAGCGGCCACTCCTACAATGAGCAGTTCTTC
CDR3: CASSSTSGHSYNEQFF

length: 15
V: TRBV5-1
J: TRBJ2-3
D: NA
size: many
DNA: TGCGCCAGCAGCTTGGACGGGAGCGGGTTGAATACGCAGTATTTT
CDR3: CASSLDGSGLNTQYF

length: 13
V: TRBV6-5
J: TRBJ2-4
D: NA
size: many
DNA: TGTGCCAGCAGTGGCCCCCCTAGAGACATTCAGTACTTC
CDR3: CASSGPPRDIQYF

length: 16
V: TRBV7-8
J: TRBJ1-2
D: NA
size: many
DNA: TGTGCCAGCAGCGCCCGGGACGGAGGATCTAACTATGGCTACACCTTC
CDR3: CASSARDGGSNYGYTF

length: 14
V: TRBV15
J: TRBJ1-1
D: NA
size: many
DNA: TGTGCCACCAGCAGAGATGTGGGGAGCACTGAAGCTTTCTTT
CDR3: CATSRDVGSTEAFF

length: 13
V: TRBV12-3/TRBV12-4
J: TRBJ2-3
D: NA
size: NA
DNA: TGTGCCAGCAGTCCAGGGTTCCCAGATACGCAGTATTTT
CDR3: CASSPGFPDTQYF

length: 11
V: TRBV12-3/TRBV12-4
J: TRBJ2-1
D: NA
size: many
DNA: TGTGCCAGCAGTGCTCGGGGTGAGCAGTTCTTC
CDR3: CASSARGEQFF

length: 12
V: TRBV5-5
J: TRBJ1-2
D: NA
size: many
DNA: TGTGCCAGCAGCTTGGAGACAAGTGGCTACACCTTC
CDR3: CASSLETSGYTF

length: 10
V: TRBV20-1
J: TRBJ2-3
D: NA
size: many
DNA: TGCAGTGCCACCACAGATACGCAGTATTTT
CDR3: CSATTDTQYF

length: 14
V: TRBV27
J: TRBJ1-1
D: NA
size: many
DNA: TGTGCCAGCAGACTCGCGGAGGGGCTCCCTGAAGCTTTCTTT
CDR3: CASRLAEGLPEAFF

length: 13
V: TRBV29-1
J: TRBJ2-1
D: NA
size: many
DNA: TGCAGCGTTGAATCGGGGAATGGTAATGAGCAGTTCTTC
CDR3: CSVESGNGNEQFF

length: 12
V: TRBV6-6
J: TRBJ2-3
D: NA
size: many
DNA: TGTGCCAGCAGTTCCTCCGGGGGTACGCAGTATTTT
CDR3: CASSSSGGTQYF

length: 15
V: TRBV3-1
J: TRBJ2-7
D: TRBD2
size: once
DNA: TGTGCCAGCAGCCTAGTGGGGAGCGGGAGCTACGAGCAGTACTTC
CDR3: CASSLVGSGSYEQYF

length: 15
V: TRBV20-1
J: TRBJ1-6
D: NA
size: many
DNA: TGCAGTGCGAGTTGGGTTAGCTCCTATAATTCACCCCTCCACTTT
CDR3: CSASWVSSYNSPLHF

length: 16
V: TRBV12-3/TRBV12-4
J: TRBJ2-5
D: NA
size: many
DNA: TGTGCCAGCAGTTTAGCAGCAGGGGCGAGAGAAGAGACCCAGTACTTC
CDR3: CASSLAAGAREETQYF

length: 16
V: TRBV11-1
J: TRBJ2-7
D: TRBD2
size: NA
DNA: TGTGCCAGCAGCGGGGGACTAGCGGGACTGCTCAACGAGCAGTACTTC
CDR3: CASSGGLAGLLNEQYF

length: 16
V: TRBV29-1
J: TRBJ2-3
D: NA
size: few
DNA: TGCAGCGTGGCCCTAATGGGCTCGACGGATGCAGATACGCAGTATTTT
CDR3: CSVALMGSTDADTQYF

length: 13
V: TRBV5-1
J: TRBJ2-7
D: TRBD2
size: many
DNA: TGCGCCAGCAGTTCCGGACTAGCGTTCGAGCAGTACTTC
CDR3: CASSSGLAFEQYF

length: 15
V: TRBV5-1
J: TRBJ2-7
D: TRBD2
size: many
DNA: TGCGCCAGCAGCTTTTTTAGCGGGGAATCCTACGAGCAGTACTTC
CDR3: CASSFFSGESYEQYF

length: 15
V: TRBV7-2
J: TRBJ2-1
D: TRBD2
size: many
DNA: TGTGCCAGCAGCTTAATGTCTAGCGGGCTAAATGAGCAGTTCTTC
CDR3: CASSLMSSGLNEQFF

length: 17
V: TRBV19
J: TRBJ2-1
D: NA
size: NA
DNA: TGTGCCAGTAGCTCGGGACGGCTAGCGAGGCAATGGAATGAGCAGTTCTTC
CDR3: CASSSGRLARQWNEQFF

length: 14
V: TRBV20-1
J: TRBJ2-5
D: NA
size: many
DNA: TGCAGTGCCACGGATGAGACGACAGAAGAGACCCAGTACTTC
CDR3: CSATDETTEETQYF

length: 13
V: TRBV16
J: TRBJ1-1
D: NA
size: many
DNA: TGTGCCAGCAGCCCCGGGTCTAACACTGAAGCTTTCTTT
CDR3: CASSPGSNTEAFF

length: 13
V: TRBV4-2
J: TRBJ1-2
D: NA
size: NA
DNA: TGTGCCAGCAGCCAAGTTATAGGCTATGGCTACACCTTC
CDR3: CASSQVIGYGYTF

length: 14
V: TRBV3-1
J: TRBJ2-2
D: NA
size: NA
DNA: TGTGCCAGCAGCCAAGGAGACCCCACCGGGGAGCTGTTTTTT
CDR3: CASSQGDPTGELFF

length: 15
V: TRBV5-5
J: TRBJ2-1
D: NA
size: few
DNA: TGTGCCAGCAGCTCCCCAGGGATGATACACAATGAGCAGTTCTTC
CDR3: CASSSPGMIHNEQFF

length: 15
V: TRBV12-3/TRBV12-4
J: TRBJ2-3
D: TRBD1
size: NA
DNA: TGTGCCAGCAGGGGACAGGGAATTGCCACAGATACGCAGTATTTT
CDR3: CASRGQGIATDTQYF

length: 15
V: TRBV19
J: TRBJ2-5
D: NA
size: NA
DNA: TGTGCCAGTAGTATAGATCCTCGGCTAGCGGAGACCCAGTACTTC
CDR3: CASSIDPRLAETQYF

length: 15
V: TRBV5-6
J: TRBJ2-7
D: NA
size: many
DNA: TGTGCCAGCAGCCTGACTAGGGAGGTTCCCTACGAGCAGTACTTC
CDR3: CASSLTREVPYEQYF

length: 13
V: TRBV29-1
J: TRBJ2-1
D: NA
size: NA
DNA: TGCAGCGTTGGGGTAGGAGGGTCCAATGAGCAGTTCTTC
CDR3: CSVGVGGSNEQFF

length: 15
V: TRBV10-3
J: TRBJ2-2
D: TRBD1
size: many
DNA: TGTGCCATCAGCCAGTCAGGGGGCCAAACCGGGGAGCTGTTTTTT
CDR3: CAISQSGGQTGELFF

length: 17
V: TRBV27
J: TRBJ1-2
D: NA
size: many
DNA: TGTGCCAGCAGTTTGAGACCTGAAATGGCCCCTAACTATGGCTACACCTTC
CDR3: CASSLRPEMAPNYGYTF

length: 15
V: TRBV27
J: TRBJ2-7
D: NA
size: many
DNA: TGTGCCTCCCGCTGGCAGGCAGGCTCCACCTACGAGCAGTACTTC
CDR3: CASRWQAGSTYEQYF

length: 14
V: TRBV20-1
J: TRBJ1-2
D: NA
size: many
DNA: TGCAGTGCTAGCCCGGCTATCGACTTCTATGGCTACACCTTC
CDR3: CSASPAIDFYGYTF

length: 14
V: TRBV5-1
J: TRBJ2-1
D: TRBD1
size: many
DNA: TGCGCCAGCAGCCCCGGACAGGCGGTGAATGAGCAGTTCTTC
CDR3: CASSPGQAVNEQFF

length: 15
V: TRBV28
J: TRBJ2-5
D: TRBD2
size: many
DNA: TGTGCCAGCAGCCACAAACGCGGACTAGTGGAGACCCAGTACTTC
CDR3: CASSHKRGLVETQYF

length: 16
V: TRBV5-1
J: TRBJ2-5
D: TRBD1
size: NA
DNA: TGCGCCAGCAGCTCTGGGACAGAGGTTCCCTCGGAGACCCAGTACTTC
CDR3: CASSSGTEVPSETQYF